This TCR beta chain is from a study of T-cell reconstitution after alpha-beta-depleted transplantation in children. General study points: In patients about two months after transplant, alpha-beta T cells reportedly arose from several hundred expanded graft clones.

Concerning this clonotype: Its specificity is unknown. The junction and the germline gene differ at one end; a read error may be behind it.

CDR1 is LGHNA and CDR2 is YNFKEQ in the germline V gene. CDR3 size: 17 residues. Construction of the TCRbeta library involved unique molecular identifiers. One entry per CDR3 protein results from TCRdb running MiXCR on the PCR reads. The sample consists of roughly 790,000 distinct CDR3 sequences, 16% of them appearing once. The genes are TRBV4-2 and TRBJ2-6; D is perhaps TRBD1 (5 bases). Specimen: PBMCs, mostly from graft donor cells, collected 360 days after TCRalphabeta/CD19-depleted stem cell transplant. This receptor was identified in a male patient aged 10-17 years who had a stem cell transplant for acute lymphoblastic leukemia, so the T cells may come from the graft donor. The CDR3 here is CASSPGRTLSRANVLTF. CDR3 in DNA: TGTGCCAGCAGCCCCGGACGGACACTCTCTAGGGCCAACGTCCTGACTTTC.